This note documents a single TCR beta chain sequence. Its specificity is unknown. MiXCR, run by TCRdb on the RT-PCR reads, gives a single entry per CDR3 protein. This table holds about 160,000 distinct CDR3 sequences, around 10% found once. V lost 0 bases and J lost 5, with 13 bases in between. In germline, CDR1 is SGHVS, CDR2 FNYEAQ. The CDR3 covers 15 residues. This sample stems from a study of response to subunit inactivated influenza vaccine. General study results and limits: There was a suggestion from the authors that each seasonal influenza vaccination recruits few new T cells.

This sequence was found in a man aged 50-75 years who received an inactivated influenza vaccine. The sample was CD8+ T cells sorted from PBMCs, taken around 25 months after vaccination. The gene calls are TRBV7-6 and TRBJ1-1; D call uncertain. CDR3 DNA: TGTGCCAGCAGCTTAGCTCAAGGGTCGGGGACTGAAGCTTTCTTT. The encoded protein is CASSLAQGSGTEAFF.